This TCR beta chain came from a study of human T cells and chemical hapten exposure. A single record per CDR3 protein comes from TCRdb applying MiXCR to the RACE reads. There are 11,000 to 15,000 distinct CDR3 sequences in the sample; over 15% occur only once, and roughly 7.2% lies in the top ten. From germline, CDR1 is MDHEN and CDR2 SYDVKM. The CDR3 has 11 residues. V lost 5 bases and J lost 9, with 8 bases in between. Time point indicated: patch test 1, 2 weeks after DPC sensitization. As for treatment: therapeutic diphenylcyclopropenone sensitization with weekly scalp DPC. This clonotype was observed a handful of times.

The clonotype originates from a woman younger than 45 with alopecia areata. Some clones in this sample may be carry-over from other donors' samples. The sequencing here drew on whole blood, taken in connection with sensitization to the hapten diphenylcyclopropenone (DPC). The rearrangement joins TRBV28 to TRBJ1-5, with D unresolved. Here the CDR3 DNA reads TGTGCCAGCAGTGGACTGCGGCCCCAGCATTTT. It codes for CASSGLRPQHF. The full variable domain, with the rest looked up from reference TRBV28 and TRBJ1-5, is DVKVTQSSRYLVKRTGEKVFLECVQDMDHENMFWYRQDPGLGLRLIYFSYDVKMKEKGDIPEGYSVSREKKERFSLILESASTNQTSMYLCASSGLRPQHFGDGTRLSIL.